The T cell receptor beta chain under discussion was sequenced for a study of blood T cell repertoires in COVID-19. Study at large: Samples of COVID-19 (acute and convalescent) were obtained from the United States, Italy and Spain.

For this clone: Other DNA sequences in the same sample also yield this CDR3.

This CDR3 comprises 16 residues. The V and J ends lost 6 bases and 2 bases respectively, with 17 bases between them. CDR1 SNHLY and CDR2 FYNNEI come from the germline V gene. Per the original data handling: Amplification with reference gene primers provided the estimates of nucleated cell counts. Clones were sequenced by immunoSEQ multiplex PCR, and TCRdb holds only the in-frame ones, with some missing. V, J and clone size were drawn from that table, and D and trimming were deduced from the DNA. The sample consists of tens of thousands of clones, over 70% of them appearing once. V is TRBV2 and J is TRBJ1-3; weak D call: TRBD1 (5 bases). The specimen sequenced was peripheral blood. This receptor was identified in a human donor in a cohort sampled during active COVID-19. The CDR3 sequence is CASSRRGRLTGNTIYF. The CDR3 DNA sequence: TGTGCCAGCAGCCGGCGGGGACGGTTAACTGGAAACACCATATATTTT.